This passage covers 14 T cell receptor beta chains from one sample sequenced in a study of blood T cells in healthy people across ages. Sample-barcoded 5' priming and a J-beta primer mix drove a second PCR of about 7 to 11 cycles. TCRdb used MiXCR to reprocess the 5' RACE reads, holding one entry per CDR3 protein. Of around 1,600,000 distinct CDR3 sequences in the sample, approximately 42% were seen once. The specimen sequenced was blood. Receptors were obtained from a woman aged 18-30 years in good health.

This chain joins TRBV2 and TRBJ2-5; no definite D call. This CDR3 contains 14 residues. Between the trimmed V and J ends, which lost 5 bases and 11 bases, there was a span of 21 bases. The germline CDR1 and CDR2 sequences are SNHLY and FYNNEI. Here the CDR3 reads CASSPPLYPLEQYF. CDR3 nucleotide sequence: TGTGCCAGCAGTCCTCCTTTATATCCACTGGAGCAGTACTTC.

The gene calls are TRBV29-1 and TRBJ2-1, with D possibly TRBD2 on 5 matching bases. Trimming pared 4 bases from V and 4 bases from J, leaving 11 bases between. Germline CDR1 is SQVTM and CDR2 is ANQGSEA. This CDR3 comprises 13 residues. CDR3: CSVVPGIYNEQFF. CDR3 in DNA: TGCAGCGTTGTTCCCGGGATTTACAATGAGCAGTTCTTC.

This clonotype was counted many times. V gene TRBV29-1 combines with J gene TRBJ2-1; the D call may be TRBD1 or TRBD2 (5 bases each). V was cut by 0 bases and J by 1 base, with 19 bases left in between. The CDR3 extends over 18 amino acids. Looked up from germline, CDR1 is SQVTM and CDR2 is ANQGSEA. The CDR3 DNA sequence: TGCAGCGTTGAAGAAACAGGCCGACTATTAAAATCCTACAATGAGCAGTTCTTC. Its translation is CSVEETGRLLKSYNEQFF.

This chain joins TRBV7-9 and TRBJ2-3; unclear D gene. In germline, CDR1 is SEHNR, CDR2 FQNEAQ (reference sequence). Deletions cut 5 bases from V and 8 bases from J, with 17 bases between. CDR3 length: 14 residues. The CDR3 loop is CASSPDGGKITQYF. The CDR3 region has the DNA TGTGCCAGCAGCCCCGACGGCGGAAAGATTACGCAGTATTTT.

The V gene is TRBV6-6, the J gene TRBJ1-5; perhaps TRBD1 as D (6 bases). The V and J ends lost 7 bases and 7 bases respectively, with 17 bases between them. Per germline, CDR1 MNHNY and CDR2 SVGAGI (reference sequence). The CDR3 runs 14 residues. The CDR3 DNA follows: TGTGCCAGCACCACAGCCAGGGGTCTACAGCCCCAGCATTTT. This codes for CASTTARGLQPQHF.

This clonotype occurred a few times. The rearrangement uses TRBV7-9 and TRBJ2-5, with D tentatively TRBD1 (6 bases). The better agreement between TRBJ2-7 and the DNA end casts doubt on the J call. Germline assignment: CDR1 SEHNR and CDR2 FQNEAQ (reference sequence). CDR3 size: 13 residues. CDR3 region: CASSLDRQDEQYF. The CDR3 DNA follows: TGTGCCAGCAGCTTAGACCGACAGGACGAGCAGTACTTC.

This clonotype was observed a handful of times. The CDR3 region is CSAREGGEYNQPQHF. CDR3 DNA sequence: TGCAGTGCTAGAGAAGGGGGCGAGTACAATCAGCCCCAGCATTTT. V gene TRBV20-1 combines with J gene TRBJ1-5; 7 bases agree with TRBD1. Germline CDR1 is DFQATT and CDR2 is SNEGSKA (reference sequence). With V trimmed by 0 bases and J by 3 bases, 5 bases remained unmatched. The CDR3 is 15 amino acids.

This clonotype was picked up a small number of times. This chain links TRBV4-3 with TRBJ1-4; no clear D gene. This CDR3 spans 15 amino acids. The V end was cut by 2 bases, the J end by 0 bases, with 7 bases between. CDR1 is LGHNA, CDR2 YSLEER, per germline. CDR3 sequence: CASSQTRTTNEKLFF. Written as DNA, the CDR3 is TGCGCCAGCAGCCAAACACGGACAACTAATGAAAAACTGTTTTTT.

This clonotype has a count of ten or more. The chain uses TRBV27 and TRBJ2-1; D tentatively reads TRBD1 or TRBD2 (5 bases each). The germline gives CDR1 MNHEY, CDR2 SMNVEV (reference sequence). This CDR3 is 14 amino acids long. V was pared by 3 bases and J by 4 bases, with 10 bases between. CDR3 region: CASSFFREYNEQFF. The CDR3, as DNA: TGTGCCAGCAGTTTCTTCAGGGAGTACAATGAGCAGTTCTTC.

The chain recombines TRBV7-2 with TRBJ2-2; D uncertain. The CDR3 sequence is 14 residues long. Germline lookup yields CDR1 SGHTA and CDR2 FQGNSA. Trimming took 5 bases from V and 5 from J, leaving 12 bases between them. CDR3 loop: CASSALHRTGELFF. CDR3 coding DNA: TGTGCCAGCAGCGCCTTACACAGAACCGGGGAGCTGTTTTTT.

The V gene is TRBV29-1, the J gene TRBJ2-1, with 7 bases fitting TRBD2. Germline CDR1 reads SQVTM; CDR2 reads ANQGSEA. Losses at the gene ends were 4 bases for V and 3 bases for J; bases not matched to a gene: 6. The CDR3 is made up of 14 amino acids. The CDR3 nucleotides are TGCAGCGTTGCGATGCGGGGGAACTACAATGAGCAGTTCTTC. Translating it yields CSVAMRGNYNEQFF.

The chain uses TRBV6-2 or TRBV6-3 and TRBJ1-1; 10 bases fit TRBD1. Germline values: CDR1 MNHEY, CDR2 SVGEGT. After removal of 7 bases from V and 10 bases from J, the junction contained 12 bases not matched to a gene. CDR3 size: 14 residues. In nucleotides, the CDR3 is TGTGCCAGCAAACAACTTGACAGGGGGCGCAGAGCTTTCTTT. Protein product: CASKQLDRGRRAFF.

This clonotype was detected once. The chain combines TRBV6-1 with TRBJ1-1; 10 nucleotides agree with TRBD1. The CDR3 runs 14 residues. Losses at the gene ends were 5 bases for V and 7 bases for J; bases not matched to a gene: 7. Germline V gene sequence: CDR1 MNHNS, CDR2 SASEGT. The CDR3, as DNA: TGTGCCAGCAGTAGGACAGGGGGAAGGGTTGAAGCTTTCTTT. Translated, it gives CASSRTGGRVEAFF.

There are a few counts of this clonotype. The chain is built from TRBV4-3 and TRBJ2-4; D is possibly TRBD2 (6 bases). Germline lookup yields CDR1 LGHNA and CDR2 YSLEER. The germline V and J ends were trimmed by 0 bases and 0 bases, with 12 bases remaining between them. The CDR3 length is 17 residues. CDR3 residues: CASSQDRRGLAKNIQYF. CDR3 DNA: TGCGCCAGCAGCCAAGACCGGCGGGGATTAGCCAAAAACATTCAGTACTTC.